This TCR beta chain was captured in a study of cytotoxic CD8 clonotypes in ibrutinib-treated CLL. Turning to the study itself: The patient breakdown showed under 12 relapsed/refractory and more than 14 treatment-naive cases, with some 17 IGHV unmutated. Partial responders approximately 24, complete 2; some 12 progressed and roughly 15 stayed in remission by median around 62 months. The sample average was 255,043 productive templates and 90,000 to 95,000 productive rearrangements. Study-level results: Sustained-remission and progressing patients had unequal sampling times.

As for this clone: Its antigen is unknown.

Repertoires were generated with immunoSEQ multiplex PCR, while TCRdb's copy carries only in-frame clones and drops some. The table lists nearly 50,000 clones, 57% of them singletons. This clonotype was obtained from a human donor with chronic lymphocytic leukemia. Source: PBMCs, taken after 24 months of ibrutinib treatment.

The CDR3 loop reads CASSLDRTYEQYF. The CDR3 bases are TGCGCCAGCAGCTTGGACAGGACCTACGAGCAGTACTTC. V and J are TRBV5-1 and TRBJ2-7, with a weak D call TRBD1 (5 bases). CDR3 length: 13 residues. The germline V gene encodes CDR1 SGHRS and CDR2 YFSETQ. Deletions cut 0 bases from V and 2 bases from J, with 6 bases between.